The 23 T cell receptor beta chains below come from one sample, sequenced in a study of immune evolution from preneoplasia to lung adenocarcinoma. The repertoire was sequenced with immunoSEQ multiplex PCR; TCRdb's copy has only in-frame clones and lacks some. The sample has some 3,700 clones, 80% seen once. The sequencing sample was made of FFPE lung adenocarcinoma in situ tissue. All receptors come from a person aged 65-85 years with lung adenocarcinoma.

V gene TRBV27 combines with J gene TRBJ1-1; no firm D call. The germline V and J ends were trimmed by 7 bases and 1 base, with 13 bases remaining between them. Germline CDR1 and CDR2: MNHEY and SMNVEV (reference sequence). The CDR3 extends over 14 amino acids. CDR3 sequence: CASTQWGRNTEAFF. CDR3 DNA sequence: TGTGCCAGCACTCAATGGGGTCGGAACACTGAAGCTTTCTTT.

The V and J genes are TRBV5-1 and TRBJ2-1; 11 positions agree with TRBD2. V trimming: 0 bases; J trimming: 4 bases; junction bases outside the gene matches: 6. The germline CDR1 and CDR2 sequences are SGHRS and YFSETQ. This CDR3 region has 17 residues. The CDR3 nucleotides read TGCGCCAGCAGCTTGGAGGGACTAGCGGCTGTTTACAATGAGCAGTTCTTC. It yields the protein CASSLEGLAAVYNEQFF.

This chain links TRBV27 with TRBJ2-3; D not certain. This CDR3 has 13 amino acids. Deletions cut 0 bases from V and 11 bases from J, with 12 bases between. Per germline, CDR1 MNHEY and CDR2 SMNVEV (reference sequence). CDR3 nucleotides: TGTGCCAGCAGTTTATCTCGTATCACGGGGCAGTATTTT. Encoded protein: CASSLSRITGQYF.

The chain links TRBV7-9 to TRBJ2-2, with D perhaps TRBD1 or TRBD2 (5 bases each). CDR3 size: 15 residues. Germline V gene data show CDR1 as SEHNR and CDR2 as FQNEAQ (reference sequence). Trimming shortened V by 6 bases and J by 2 bases, and 13 bases separated the two germline ends. Here the CDR3 DNA reads TGTGCCAGCAGACCCGGGACGGCTAACACCGGGGAGCTGTTTTTT. Amino acids: CASRPGTANTGELFF.

This clone has more than one count but fewer than ten. The chain links TRBV11-3 to TRBJ2-4; 7 bases match TRBD2. Germline CDR1 and CDR2: SGHNT and YENEEA. The length of the CDR3 is 14 residues. V gave up 2 bases and J gave up 9 bases; unmatched junction bases: 7. The CDR3 region has the DNA TGTGCCAGCAGCTTATTTGTAGGCGGGAGCATTCAGTACTTC. Translated, it gives CASSLFVGGSIQYF.

The chain employs TRBV30 and TRBJ2-3; D is uncertain. CDR3 length: 11 amino acids. Germline V gene data show CDR1 as GTSNPN and CDR2 as SVGIG (reference sequence). The germline V and J ends were trimmed by 0 bases and 6 bases, with 4 bases remaining between them. CDR3 coding DNA: TGTGCCTGGAGTGTGTTTGATACGCAGTATTTT. This encodes CAWSVFDTQYF.

This rearrangement joins TRBV5-6 to TRBJ2-7; 15 bases agree with TRBD2. The CDR3 contains 15 residues. Germline CDR1 reads SGHDT; CDR2 reads YYEEEE. The CDR3 loop reads CASSLAGTSGRSPGV. CDR3 in DNA: TGTGCCAGCAGCTTGGCTGGGACTAGCGGGAGGTCGCCGGGGGTC.

The chain recombines TRBV6-6 with TRBJ1-2; 10 bases match TRBD1. V lost 8 bases and J lost 0; bases outside the gene matches: 9. The CDR3 has 16 residues. The germline V gene has CDR1 MNHNY and CDR2 SVGAGI (reference sequence). CDR3 residues: CASGRDRGPTNYGYTF. The CDR3 nucleotides read TGTGCCAGCGGCCGGGACAGGGGACCTACTAACTATGGCTACACCTTC.

This clone was seen a single time. The junction differs from germline at one of its ends, possibly a read error. The rearrangement joins TRBV6-5 to TRBJ2-5; D not resolved. The CDR3 extends over 13 amino acids. Germline CDR1 is MNHEY and CDR2 is SVGAGI. The CDR3 nucleotides are TGTGCTAGCAGTTACGGAGTAATCGAGACCCAGTACTTC. Translation: CASSYGVIETQYF.

The rearrangement links TRBV7-3 to TRBJ2-1, with 7 positions matching TRBD1. The CDR3 extends over 13 amino acids. Germline loops: CDR1 SGHTA, CDR2 FQGTGA. The trim removed 5 bases at V and 5 bases at J, leaving 3 bases unmatched. The CDR3 reads CASSADRDNEQFF. The CDR3 coding sequence is TGTGCCAGCAGCGCCGACAGGGACAATGAGCAGTTCTTC. The entire variable domain, with the rest obtained from reference TRBV7-3 and TRBJ2-1, is as follows: GAGVSQTPSNKVTEKGKYVELRCDPISGHTALYWYRQSLGQGPEFLIYFQGTGAADDSGLPNDRFFAVRPEGSVSTLKIQRTERGDSAVYLCASSADRDNEQFFGPGTRLTVL.

The J gene is TRBJ2-5, the V gene TRBV28; D ambiguous. This CDR3 has 12 residues. From germline, CDR1 is MDHEN and CDR2 SYDVKM. V was pared by 6 bases and J by 4 bases, with 9 bases between. CDR3 in DNA: TGTGCCAGCAGCTCCGGCGGAGAGACCCAGTACTTC. This encodes CASSSGGETQYF.

CDR3 in amino acids: CASSYSEREQSETQYF. The CDR3 DNA reads as TGTGCCAGCAGTTACTCGGAGCGGGAGCAATCAGAGACCCAGTACTTC. The V and J genes are TRBV6-6 and TRBJ2-5, with 8 positions matching TRBD2. V lost 0 bases and J lost 4; bases outside the gene matches: 7. This CDR3 has 16 residues. In germline, CDR1 is MNHNY, CDR2 SVGAGI (reference sequence).

This clone turned up a few times. The rearrangement links TRBV5-4 to TRBJ1-2; 11 bases map to TRBD1. The CDR3 runs 15 residues. Trimming at V came to 4 bases and at J to 8 bases, leaving 10 bases not matched to a gene. Germline lookup yields CDR1 SGHNT and CDR2 YYREEE (reference sequence). Here the CDR3 DNA reads TGTGCCAGCAGCCCAAGGACAGGGGGCGATCACGGCTACACCTTC. Amino acids: CASSPRTGGDHGYTF.

The rearrangement joins TRBV5-1 to TRBJ2-7; 7 nucleotides agree with TRBD2. The CDR3 extends over 13 amino acids. V shed 4 bases and J 7 bases; nucleotides not matched to a gene: 8. CDR1 and CDR2 (germline): SGHRS, YFSETQ. CDR3 sequence (DNA): TGCGCCAGCAGCCTTGCGGGAGTAGGGGAGCAGTACTTC. Translating gives CASSLAGVGEQYF.

This clone is a singleton in its sample. The rearrangement uses TRBV7-7 and TRBJ2-1; 7 nucleotides agree with TRBD1. CDR3 length equals 15 residues. V lost 2 bases, J lost 8 bases, and 9 bases stayed unmatched. Germline V CDR1 and CDR2: SSHAT, FNYEAQ (reference sequence). The CDR3 coding sequence is TGTGCCAGCAGCTTAAGGATGACAGGGTGGGATGAGCAGTTCTTC. Protein product: CASSLRMTGWDEQFF.

This rearrangement joins TRBV27 to TRBJ1-1, with 8 bases identical to TRBD1. J was trimmed by 3 bases and V by 11 bases; bases with no gene match: 2. Germline assignment: CDR1 MNHEY and CDR2 SMNVEV (reference sequence). CDR3 size: 11 residues. The CDR3 is CAGQGDTEAFF. The CDR3 DNA reads as TGTGCCGGACAGGGTGACACTGAAGCTTTCTTT.

About this clone itself: The junction departs from the called germline gene at one end, perhaps through a read error. The V call is TRBV2, the J call TRBJ2-7; 7 positions match TRBD1. There are 13 residues in the CDR3. In germline, CDR1 is SNHLY, CDR2 FYNNEI. CDR3 protein: CASSSSLSGQSAF. The CDR3 nucleotides read TGTGCCAGCAGCTCCTCTTTGTCGGGACAGTCTGCCTTC.

The chain couples TRBV7-6 to TRBJ1-1, with unresolved D. The germline V gene encodes CDR1 SGHVS and CDR2 FNYEAQ. The CDR3 is 11 amino acids. Trimming pared 6 bases from V and 7 bases from J, leaving 9 bases between. CDR3 sequence: CASSRTLEAFF. CDR3 in DNA: TGTGCCAGCAGTAGGACCCTTGAAGCTTTCTTT. The whole variable domain, filled in from reference TRBV7-6 and TRBJ1-1, reads GAGVSQSPRYKVTKRGQDVALRCDPISGHVSLYWYRQALGQGPEFLTYFNYEAQQDKSGLPNDRFSAERPEGSISTLTIQRTEQRDSAMYRCASSRTLEAFFGQGTRLTVV.

This chain connects TRBV18 to TRBJ1-1, with 7 nucleotides matching TRBD1. The CDR3 loop spans 15 amino acids. Germline V gene lookup returns CDR1 KGHSH and CDR2 LQKENI. The V gene end was trimmed by 4 bases and the J gene end by 1 base; junction bases not matched to a gene: 6. The CDR3 here is CASSRGGATNTEAFF. The DNA of the CDR3 is TGTGCCAGCTCACGAGGGGGCGCGACGAACACTGAAGCTTTCTTT.

The chain couples TRBV5-1 to TRBJ2-5; no clear D gene. The CDR3 spans 12 residues. CDR1 is SGHRS and CDR2 is YFSETQ in the germline V gene. V was clipped by 3 bases and J by 1 base, with 4 bases between them. The CDR3 region has the DNA TGCGCCAGCAGCTCGACCCAAGAGACCCAGTACTTC. It is translated as CASSSTQETQYF.

J is TRBJ2-2 and V is TRBV6-5; D is perhaps TRBD1 or TRBD2 (5 bases each). The CDR3 is made up of 16 amino acids. V lost 4 bases and J 4 bases, leaving 16 bases between the germline ends. The germline gives CDR1 MNHEY, CDR2 SVGAGI. The CDR3 DNA reads as TGTGCCAGCAGTTGGGGGTGGGGCCGCGGCACCGGGGAGCTGTTTTTT. It is translated as CASSWGWGRGTGELFF.

The chain couples TRBV5-1 to TRBJ2-5; possibly TRBD1 for D (6 bases). Germline V gene data show CDR1 as SGHRS and CDR2 as YFSETQ. V was cut by 4 bases and J by 1 base, with 14 bases left in between. CDR3 size: 15 residues. CDR3 loop: CASSRMTGIQETQYF. The CDR3 DNA reads TGCGCCAGCAGCAGAATGACAGGTATCCAAGAGACCCAGTACTTC.

This clone occurred once. The chain recombines TRBV4-1 with TRBJ2-2; D gene ambiguous. The CDR3 spans 19 residues. V was pared by 0 bases and J by 2 bases, with 19 bases between. Germline CDR1 MGHRA, CDR2 YSYEKL. Here the CDR3 reads CASSQDVYGPPGNTGELFF. DNA of the CDR3: TGCGCCAGCAGCCAAGATGTTTACGGACCGCCGGGCAACACCGGGGAGCTGTTTTTT.